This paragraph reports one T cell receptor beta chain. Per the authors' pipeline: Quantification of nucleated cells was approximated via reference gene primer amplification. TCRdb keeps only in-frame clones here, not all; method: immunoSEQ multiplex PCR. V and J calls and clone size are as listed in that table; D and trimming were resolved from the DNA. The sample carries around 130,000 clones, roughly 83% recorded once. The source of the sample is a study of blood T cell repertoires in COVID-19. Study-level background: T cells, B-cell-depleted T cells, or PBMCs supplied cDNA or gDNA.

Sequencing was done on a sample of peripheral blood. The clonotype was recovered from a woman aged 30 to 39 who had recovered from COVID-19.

CDR3 loop: CASSQRAGLPEDFYEQYF. The DNA for the CDR3 is TGTGCCAGCAGCCAACGAGCGGGACTACCCGAAGACTTCTACGAGCAGTACTTC. The rearrangement joins TRBV4-2 to TRBJ2-7, with 7 bases lining up with TRBD2. The CDR3 spans 18 residues. V lost 2 bases, J lost 3 bases, and 16 bases stayed unmatched. The germline gives CDR1 LGHNA, CDR2 YNFKEQ.